This entry lists 30 T cell receptor beta chains sequenced from one sample in a study of T cell responses to AZD1222 COVID-19 vaccine. Assay: immunoSEQ multiplex PCR; the TCRdb copy retains only in-frame clones and omits some. The table lists about 100,000 clones, around 85% of them singletons. This material consisted of peripheral blood, taken on day 0 of AZD1222 vaccination. Every receptor here comes from an adult in good health.

V usage is TRBV5-4 and J usage is TRBJ1-3; maybe TRBD1 (5 bases). The CDR3 contains 16 residues. Germline assignment: CDR1 SGHNT and CDR2 YYREEE (reference sequence). Trimming took 1 base from V and 0 from J, leaving 11 bases between them. The CDR3 DNA sequence: TGTGCCAGCAGCTTGCAGGGCCCTAACTCTGGAAACACCATATATTTT. This codes for CASSLQGPNSGNTIYF.

The genes are TRBV21-1 and TRBJ2-5. TRBV21-1 corresponds to a pseudogene. The CDR3 sequence is 16 residues long. The CDR3 DNA sequence: TGTGCCAGCAGCAAAGCTAATTTGGGGGAACAAGAGACCCAGTACTTC. This gives the protein CASSKANLGEQETQYF.

CDR3 protein: CASSGPGQGENTIYF. The CDR3 bases are TGCGCCAGCAGTGGCCCGGGACAGGGGGAGAACACCATATATTTT. V usage is TRBV10-1 and J usage is TRBJ1-3; 11 nucleotides line up with TRBD1. Trimming took 4 bases from V and 7 from J; bases not matched to a gene: 6. Germline CDR1 and CDR2: WNHNN and SYGVQD (reference sequence). The CDR3 spans 15 residues.

This clone came up a few times. J is TRBJ2-7 and V is TRBV5-4; TRBD1 aligns across 7 bases. V trimming: 4 bases; J trimming: 2 bases; junction bases outside the gene matches: 3. The CDR3 runs to 13 residues. The germline V gene has CDR1 SGHNT and CDR2 YYREEE (reference sequence). CDR3 amino acids: CASSTGTAYEQYF. In DNA form, the CDR3 reads TGTGCCAGCAGCACAGGGACAGCCTACGAGCAGTACTTC.

The J gene is TRBJ2-7, the V gene TRBV2; no reliable D call. V lost 4 bases and J 3 bases, leaving 7 bases between the germline ends. Germline V lookup: CDR1 SNHLY, CDR2 FYNNEI. There are 12 residues in the CDR3. CDR3 region: CASSGQFYEQYF. CDR3 nucleotide sequence: TGTGCCAGCAGTGGGCAGTTCTACGAGCAGTACTTC.

V gene TRBV19 combines with J gene TRBJ2-7; TRBD2 aligns across 9 bases. The CDR3 sequence is 17 residues long. Germline lookup yields CDR1 LNHDA and CDR2 SQIVND (reference sequence). V gave up 3 bases and J gave up 0 bases; unmatched junction bases: 9. Here the CDR3 DNA reads TGTGCCAGTAGTATTGGTAGCGGGGGCCCCCTCTCCTACGAGCAGTACTTC. Protein product: CASSIGSGGPLSYEQYF.

The chain uses TRBV27 and TRBJ2-5; 10 positions match TRBD2. Germline CDR1 is MNHEY and CDR2 is SMNVEV (reference sequence). The CDR3 loop spans 13 amino acids. Trimming removed 6 bases from V and 5 bases from J; junction bases left unmatched: 3. Here the CDR3 reads CASRLAGEETQYF. The CDR3 nucleotides are TGTGCCAGCAGGCTAGCGGGGGAGGAGACCCAGTACTTC.

The rearrangement links TRBV9 to TRBJ1-6; a possible D gene is TRBD1 (6 bases). The CDR3 has 17 amino acids. Germline V lookup: CDR1 SGDLS, CDR2 YYNGEE. The germline V and J ends were trimmed by 4 bases and 2 bases, with 16 bases remaining between them. DNA of the CDR3: TGTGCCAGCAGCAGCCCACGCGGGGGCGCCTATAATTCACCCCTCCACTTT. The encoded protein is CASSSPRGGAYNSPLHF.

The chain links TRBV9 to TRBJ2-1; D not resolved. V lost 0 bases and J lost 0, with 7 bases in between. Germline lookup yields CDR1 SGDLS and CDR2 YYNGEE. The CDR3 covers 15 residues. The CDR3 protein is CASSVVRVSYNEQFF. The CDR3 DNA is TGTGCCAGCAGCGTAGTGCGAGTCTCCTACAATGAGCAGTTCTTC. The entire variable domain, with the rest obtained from reference TRBV9 and TRBJ2-1, is as follows: DSGVTQTPKHLITATGQRVTLRCSPRSGDLSVYWYQQSLDQGLQFLIQYYNGEERAKGNILERFSAQQFPDLHSELNLSSLELGDSALYFCASSVVRVSYNEQFFGPGTRLTVL.

The V gene is TRBV18, the J gene TRBJ1-1, with 7 bases identical to TRBD1. The V and J ends lost 5 bases and 3 bases, in that order; junction bases with no gene match: 12. The CDR3 is made up of 16 amino acids. Germline V lookup: CDR1 KGHSH, CDR2 LQKENI. This CDR3 reads CASSINRGQLDTEAFF. The DNA of the CDR3 is TGTGCCAGCTCAATAAATAGGGGGCAGTTGGACACTGAAGCTTTCTTT.

The J gene is TRBJ2-5, the V gene TRBV6-2 or TRBV6-3; the match to TRBD1 covers 11 bases. V shed 4 bases and J 5 bases; nucleotides not matched to a gene: 9. Per germline, CDR1 MNHEY and CDR2 SVGEGT. CDR3 length equals 16 residues. The CDR3 DNA follows: TGTGCCAGCAGTTTCCGGGACAGGGGGTTTCGCGAGACCCAGTACTTC. Protein product: CASSFRDRGFRETQYF.

The rearrangement joins TRBV19 to TRBJ2-1, with TRBD2 matching 12 bases. With V trimmed by 10 bases and J by 6 bases, 16 bases remained unmatched. Germline-derived CDR1 and CDR2 are LNHDA and SQIVND (reference sequence). The CDR3 length is 17 residues. CDR3 DNA sequence: TGTGCCACCCAGACTAGCGGGAGAGGGGGGGCGGTCAATGAGCAGTTCTTC. Translation gives CATQTSGRGGAVNEQFF.

V is TRBV7-2 and J is TRBJ2-7; 11 bases line up with TRBD2. The germline CDR1 and CDR2 sequences are SGHTA and FQGNSA. The CDR3 has 15 amino acids. V lost 6 bases to trimming and J lost 3 bases; unmatched junction nucleotides: 7. CDR3 amino acids: CASRQGLAAFYEQYF. Written as DNA, the CDR3 is TGTGCCAGCAGACAGGGACTAGCGGCTTTCTACGAGCAGTACTTC.

This clone was seen only once. The chain is built from TRBV30 and TRBJ1-1, with no clear D. Germline V gene sequence: CDR1 GTSNPN, CDR2 SVGIG (reference sequence). With 0 bases removed from V and 4 bases from J, the gap between germline ends came to 9 bases. This CDR3 spans 13 amino acids. As DNA, the CDR3 is TGTGCCTGGAGTGTAGAAGGCTTCACTGAAGCTTTCTTT. Translated, it gives CAWSVEGFTEAFF.

This chain links TRBV27 with TRBJ2-7; TRBD1 might be the D (6 bases). V was cut by 0 bases and J by 9 bases, with 12 bases left in between. CDR3 size: 13 residues. CDR1 is MNHEY, CDR2 SMNVEV, per germline (reference sequence). The CDR3 loop is CASSLSMGALQYF. Written as DNA, the CDR3 is TGTGCCAGCAGTTTATCGATGGGGGCCCTGCAGTACTTC.

V is TRBV11-3 and J is TRBJ2-7; 10 nucleotides line up with TRBD2. V shed 2 bases and J 0 bases; nucleotides not matched to a gene: 4. CDR3 size: 16 residues. Germline CDR1 reads SGHNT; CDR2 reads YENEEA. The CDR3 DNA reads as TGTGCCAGCAGCTTAAGTAGCGGGAGGCCCTCCTACGAGCAGTACTTC. Amino acids: CASSLSSGRPSYEQYF.

The CDR3 nucleotides are TGTGCCACACAGCAACGCCAAGGGTCCTACGAGCAGTACTTC. It translates to CATQQRQGSYEQYF. The chain couples TRBV15 to TRBJ2-7; D remains ambiguous. Per germline, CDR1 LNHNV and CDR2 YYDKDF (reference sequence). The length of the CDR3 is 14 residues. V lost 9 bases and J lost 1, with 16 bases in between. The whole variable domain, remainder taken from reference TRBV15 and TRBJ2-7, is DAMVIQNPRYQVTQFGKPVTLSCSQTLNHNVMYWYQQKSSQAPKLLFHYYDKDFNNEADTPDNFQSRRPNTSFCFLDIRSPGLGDTAMYLCATQQRQGSYEQYFGPGTRLTVT.

The V and J genes are TRBV11-1 and TRBJ2-4; 7 nucleotides line up with TRBD1. V trimming: 5 bases; J trimming: 7 bases; junction bases outside the gene matches: 11. This CDR3 is 15 amino acids long. Germline CDR1 and CDR2: SGHAT and FQDESV (reference sequence). The CDR3 here is CASSRTGASGNIQYF. The CDR3 bases are TGTGCCAGCAGCAGAACAGGGGCCTCCGGGAACATTCAGTACTTC.

The chain carries TRBV25-1 and TRBJ2-3; D gene uncertain. CDR3 length equals 13 residues. Germline CDR1 MGHDK, CDR2 SYGVNS. V shed 1 base and J shed 4 bases, with 6 bases lying between them. The CDR3 DNA reads TGTGCCAGCAGTGAATTATCATCAGATACGCAGTATTTT. This translates into CASSELSSDTQYF.

J is TRBJ1-1 and V is TRBV19; D may be TRBD1 (6 bases). Germline lookup yields CDR1 LNHDA and CDR2 SQIVND (reference sequence). Trimming stripped 1 base from V and 1 base from J, with 13 bases between. The CDR3 extends over 16 amino acids. DNA of the CDR3: TGTGCCAGTAGTATAGGATACGCAGGGGCGAACACTGAAGCTTTCTTT. As protein: CASSIGYAGANTEAFF.

V is TRBV19 and J is TRBJ1-6; TRBD1 aligns across 7 bases. This CDR3 contains 14 residues. J was trimmed by 7 bases and V by 6 bases; bases with no gene match: 6. Per the germline V gene, CDR1 is LNHDA and CDR2 is SQIVND (reference sequence). CDR3 sequence: CASRWDSANSPLHF. CDR3 sequence (DNA): TGTGCCAGTAGATGGGACAGCGCGAATTCACCCCTCCACTTT.

This chain connects TRBV5-1 to TRBJ2-2; D remains ambiguous. This CDR3 comprises 13 residues. V lost 2 bases, J lost 5 bases, and 7 bases lay in between. Germline V gene data show CDR1 as SGHRS and CDR2 as YFSETQ. This CDR3 is CASSFQGTGELFF. DNA for the CDR3: TGCGCCAGCAGCTTTCAAGGGACCGGGGAGCTGTTTTTT.

J is TRBJ2-5 and V is TRBV5-1, with D possibly matching TRBD2 (6 bases). Trimming took 4 bases from V and 5 from J, leaving 18 bases between them. Germline V gene sequence: CDR1 SGHRS, CDR2 YFSETQ. The CDR3 covers 15 residues. CDR3 DNA sequence: TGCGCCAGCAGCAGCGGGCCGGGAGAGGTGGAGACCCAGTACTTC. It codes for CASSSGPGEVETQYF.

V and J are TRBV7-9 and TRBJ2-1; TRBD1 might be the D (5 bases). Trimming took 5 bases from V and 10 from J, leaving 12 bases between them. The CDR3 spans 12 residues. CDR1 and CDR2 from the germline V gene are SEHNR and FQNEAQ (reference sequence). The chain's CDR3 is CASSPQGQEQFF. The CDR3 DNA reads as TGTGCCAGCAGCCCCCAGGGCCAGGAGCAGTTCTTC.

Only a few counts were recorded for this clone. The rearrangement joins TRBV5-1 to TRBJ2-7; 11 bases are shared with TRBD2. CDR1 is SGHRS and CDR2 is YFSETQ in the germline V gene. The CDR3 covers 15 residues. V trimming: 0 bases; J trimming: 2 bases; junction bases outside the gene matches: 1. The CDR3: CASSLVSGGAYEQYF. The CDR3 DNA follows: TGCGCCAGCAGCTTGGTTAGCGGGGGGGCCTACGAGCAGTACTTC.

This clone was detected a few times. This chain links TRBV2 with TRBJ1-2; D might be TRBD1 (5 bases). The CDR3 runs to 14 residues. Per germline, CDR1 SNHLY and CDR2 FYNNEI. Trimming cost V 6 bases and J 7 bases, with 18 bases left between them. The CDR3 spells CASRETGTASGYTF. The CDR3 nucleotides are TGTGCCAGCAGGGAGACCGGGACCGCGAGTGGCTACACCTTC. Full variable domain (rest looked up from reference TRBV2 and TRBJ1-2): EPEVTQTPSHQVTQMGQEVILRCVPISNHLYFYWYRQILGQKVEFLVSFYNNEISEKSEIFDDQFSVERPDGSNFTLKIRSTKLEDSAMYFCASRETGTASGYTFGSGTRLTVV.

The chain recombines TRBV3-1 (or the pseudogene TRBV3-2) with TRBJ2-2; D possibly corresponds to TRBD1 (6 bases). There are 16 residues in the CDR3. Looked up from germline, CDR1 is LGHDT and CDR2 is YNNKEL (reference sequence). The V end lost 3 bases, the J end lost 1 base, and 12 bases lay between the germline ends. CDR3 sequence (DNA): TGTGCCAGCAGCCACCAGACAGGACGGAACACCGGGGAGCTGTTTTTT. Protein sequence: CASSHQTGRNTGELFF.

The chain joins TRBV4-1 to TRBJ2-3, with 8 bases matching TRBD2. The germline V gene has CDR1 MGHRA and CDR2 YSYEKL. This CDR3 has 15 residues. After removal of 1 base from V and 4 bases from J, the junction contained 4 bases not matched to a gene. Here the CDR3 DNA reads TGCGCCAGCAGCCAAGGCGGGACTAGGGCAGATACGCAGTATTTT. This translates into CASSQGGTRADTQYF.

This rearrangement joins TRBV13 to TRBJ2-5; the match to TRBD2 covers 10 bases. V gave up 5 bases and J gave up 5 bases; unmatched junction bases: 8. CDR3 size: 15 residues. The germline CDR1 and CDR2 sequences are PRHDT and FYEKMQ (reference sequence). Here the CDR3 reads CASSAKLAGRETQYF. The CDR3 DNA sequence: TGTGCCAGCAGCGCCAAACTAGCGGGAAGGGAGACCCAGTACTTC. Complete variable domain (other parts from reference TRBV13 and TRBJ2-5): AAGVIQSPRHLIKEKRETATLKCYPIPRHDTVYWYQQGPGQDPQFLISFYEKMQSDKGSIPDRFSAQQFSDYHSELNMSSLELGDSALYFCASSAKLAGRETQYFGPGTRLLVL.

This rearrangement joins TRBV7-3 to TRBJ1-6, with 7 bases matching TRBD1. This CDR3 has 13 amino acids. V dropped 5 bases and J dropped 8; count of bases not matched to a gene: 3. Germline V gene sequence: CDR1 SGHTA, CDR2 FQGTGA. In DNA form, the CDR3 reads TGTGCCAGCAGCCCCGACAGGGATTCACCCCTCCACTTT. Amino acids: CASSPDRDSPLHF.